Sequencing of this T cell receptor (beta chain) was carried out in a study of tumor-infiltrating lymphocytes in primary liver carcinoma (dated 2017 in TCRdb). A note on the overall study: The five patients, three men and two women aged 30 to 69 years, had hepatocellular carcinoma (four) or combined HCC and intrahepatic cholangiocarcinoma (one). The five patients had tumors staged T1-T3 N0M0, with maximum diameters ranging from roughly 4.2 to 11 cm. Each sample produced about 3.65 to 7.13 million productive TCRbeta reads, and read depth showed no significant difference between tissue types. The study combined TCRbeta repertoire sequencing, expression microarrays and whole-exome sequencing across five regions of each liver tumor, with adjacent normal tissue and blood. A total of 35 or so specimens from 5 patients went through TCRbeta repertoire sequencing, namely 25 tumor regions, 5 adjacent noncancerous liver tissues and 5 peripheral blood samples. Technical replicate repertoires showed high reproducibility, with mean shared-clone rates about 0.88 and correlation coefficients above 0.95.

Study-wide conclusions, independent of this receptor: Repertoire overlap was found to be higher between tumor regions (mean around 35%) than between tumor-adjacent (around 17%) or tumor-blood (around 14%) pairs, consistent with antigen-driven expansion. The study included only five patients, and the authors note findings should be validated in a larger study. A significantly larger repertoire fraction was made up by the top 250 clones in tumors than in blood (p = 0.039). Comparison of CD4+ and CD8+ T cell repertoires was precluded by the use of bulk unsorted samples. Only the TCR beta chain was sequenced, which likely underestimates true repertoire diversity because unpaired alpha chains were not captured.

Using a constant-region primer and ProtoScript II reverse transcriptase, TCRbeta-specific cDNA was reverse-transcribed from about 0.45 ug total RNA. Three nested multiplex PCR rounds, following a slightly modified ARM-PCR procedure, were used to build the TCRbeta libraries. Each of the first two PCR rounds ran for approximately 11 cycles using multiplex TRBV1-TRBV30 forward primers together with a Cbeta reverse primer. Sample barcodes and Illumina adapters were added in a final 25-cycle PCR with Deep VentR polymerase. Before sequencing, amplicons between 200 and 500 bp were purified from gel using a QIAquick gel extraction kit. TCRbeta amplicons were sequenced on an Illumina HiSeq 2500 with 250-bp paired-end reads. In the original analysis: Reads were quality-trimmed with Trimmomatic v0.33, and paired reads were merged with FLASH v1.2.11 to recover full CDR3 sequences. V, D and J germline segments were assigned to the rearranged TCRbeta sequences using MiGEC v1.2.1b. VDJtools v1.0.0 computed clonotype statistics and Shannon-Wiener diversity indices. To reduce sampling bias, subsequent analyses other than the diversity analysis used only the 250 most abundant clonotypes in each sample. In TCRdb, the public reads were trimmed at Q25 with fastp and aligned with MiXCR, with productive beta chains retained. Every distinct CDR3 protein forms one entry, paired with its most common genes and DNA. TCRdb's processing, not the authors' own work, is the source of the V and J calls. This sample comprises about 100,000 distinct CDR3 sequences, around 68% of them detected only once. The ten largest account for around 27% of the sample.

Looking up the germline V gene (reference sequence) yields CDR1 PRHDT and CDR2 FYEKMQ. Reading from cysteine to phenylalanine, the CDR3 counts 14 amino acids. The DNA shown is the 42-base CDR3, in frame from base 1. Note on this clonotype: Its binding antigen is unknown. This sequence may be a read error, since a much larger clone differs from it by one base.

Without any cell sorting, total RNA and DNA were co-extracted from around 18-30 mg of bulk tissue using the AllPrep DNA/RNA mini kit. Roughly five patients with histopathologically diagnosed primary liver carcinoma underwent surgical resection in China between November 2015 and March 2016. Patients had chronic HBV infection and were treatment-naive at sampling. Pieces of fresh tumor and adjacent tissue were cut in half, with one half kept in RNAlater at -80 degrees C and the other half sent for histology. This TCR came from a man aged 35-49 years with primary liver carcinoma and hepatitis B virus infection. Input material: tumor-adjacent normal liver tissue. Recombination connected TRBV13 to TRBJ2-3; the D gene identity is not certain. The CDR3 amino acid sequence is: CTSSPFKGSDTQYF. The nucleotide sequence reads TGTACCAGCAGCCCCTTTAAGGGCTCAGATACGCAGTATTTT.